This T cell receptor beta chain stems from a study of shared clonotypes between healthy human individuals. The study's findings and limits: Incompleteness in sorted-subset sequencing, despite large depth, was shown by rarefaction.

A CD45RA+ naive subset and a CD45RA-negative memory subset were split from CD4+ cells. Looked up from germline, CDR1 is SGHAT and CDR2 is FQNNGV. This CDR3 is built from 13 residues. V shed 5 bases, J shed 4 bases, and the junction held 3 bases outside the gene matches. The genomic DNA of each subset was split evenly across several immunoSEQ plates. TCRdb's table, derived via immunoSEQ multiplex PCR, lists solely in-frame clones and lacks some. The table lists millions of clones, approximately 95% of them singletons. With regard to this clone: As yet, its antigen is unknown.

Sequences were obtained from naive CD4+ T cells sorted from blood. The subset is: CD45RA+ positively selected. The clonotype was recovered from a young man in good health. The chain links TRBV11-2 to TRBJ1-1; TRBD1 aligns across 8 bases. The CDR3, as DNA: TGTGCCAGCAGCGCCACAGGGGGCACTGAAGCTTTCTTT. It is translated as CASSATGGTEAFF.